Below, 12 T cell receptor beta chains from the same sample are listed, as sequenced in a study of vaccination and CD4 T cells after COVID-19. With the Oncomine TCR Beta short-read assay, DNA from cultured CD4+ T cells was sequenced. From the PCR reads, TCRdb called clonotypes with MiXCR, one entry per CDR3 protein. Found here are 6,500 to 9,500 distinct CDR3 sequences, about half of them singletons; the top ten hold 17%. Treatment denoted: approximately nine-day PBMC culture with coronavirus spike peptide pools or control peptides (ViraFEST assay). Prior to the COVID-19 pandemic (2011-2018), the unexposed donor's CD4+ T cells were collected. No antigens are known for them. The specimen sequenced was CD4+ T cells from blood, cultured in vitro. Source of these receptors: a human donor in good health.

CDR3 amino acids: CASSVRDREWTGELFF. The CDR3 bases are TGTGCCAGCAGTGTCCGGGACAGGGAGTGGACCGGGGAGCTGTTTTTT. The chain carries TRBV25-1 and TRBJ2-2; 9 nucleotides line up with TRBD1. Looked up from germline, CDR1 is MGHDK and CDR2 is SYGVNS. The ends lost 4 bases at V and 5 bases at J; junction bases unmatched: 8. The CDR3 runs to 16 residues.

As DNA, the CDR3 is TGTGCCATCAGTGAGTTCGGACAGGGGGGTGGCTACACCTTC. Protein product: CAISEFGQGGGYTF. The V gene is TRBV10-3, the J gene TRBJ1-2, with 10 bases matching TRBD1. V lost 1 base to trimming and J lost 7 bases; unmatched junction nucleotides: 3. From germline, CDR1 is ENHRY and CDR2 SYGVKD. The CDR3 consists of 14 residues.

This rearrangement joins TRBV6-2 or TRBV6-3 to TRBJ2-3; 7 bases are a match to TRBD2. J gave up 4 bases and V 5 bases, and 12 bases lay outside the gene matches. Germline CDR1 MNHEY, CDR2 SVGEGT. This CDR3 is built from 16 residues. The CDR3 DNA is TGTGCCAGCAGTCCACCTATGTCGGGGGGTGCAGATACGCAGTATTTT. Translated: CASSPPMSGGADTQYF.

The chain couples TRBV6-2 or TRBV6-3 to TRBJ2-3, with D possibly being TRBD2 (6 bases). V shed 2 bases and J shed 0 bases, with 6 bases lying between them. This CDR3 has 14 amino acids. Germline loops: CDR1 MNHEY, CDR2 SVGEGT. The CDR3 bases are TGTGCCAGCAGTTACAGCGGGAGCACAGATACGCAGTATTTT. Its protein product is CASSYSGSTDTQYF.

The V and J genes are TRBV9 and TRBJ1-1; D unresolved. The CDR3 extends over 15 amino acids. Trimming shortened V by 0 bases and J by 0 bases, and 9 bases separated the two germline ends. Germline V gene data show CDR1 as SGDLS and CDR2 as YYNGEE. Written as DNA, the CDR3 is TGTGCCAGCAGCGTAGGCTCGGAAATGAACACTGAAGCTTTCTTT. The encoded protein is CASSVGSEMNTEAFF.

The J gene is TRBJ1-5, the V gene TRBV6-2 or TRBV6-3; 8 bases match TRBD1. The CDR3 loop spans 16 amino acids. The J segment lost 0 bases and the V segment lost 6 bases, leaving 7 bases of the junction unmatched. Germline V gene lookup returns CDR1 MNHEY and CDR2 SVGEGT. The DNA of the CDR3 is TGTGCCAGCAGCCGCGGGACAGGCCTTAGCAATCAGCCCCAGCATTTT. Its protein product is CASSRGTGLSNQPQHF.

CDR3 in amino acids: CSVPIFRGGRNTEAFF. The CDR3, as DNA: TGCAGCGTCCCGATTTTTCGGGGAGGAAGGAACACTGAAGCTTTCTTT. The V gene is TRBV29-1, the J gene TRBJ1-1; D is unclear. CDR3 length: 16 amino acids. V was pared by 6 bases and J by 1 base, with 21 bases between. CDR1 is SQVTM, CDR2 ANQGSEA, per germline. Looking up the rest from reference TRBV29-1 and TRBJ1-1 gives the full variable domain: SAVISQKPSRDICQRGTSLTIQCQVDSQVTMMFWYRQQPGQSLTLIATANQGSEATYESGFVIDKFPISRPNLTFSTLTVSNMSPEDSSIYLCSVPIFRGGRNTEAFFGQGTRLTVV.

The chain has TRBV6-2 or TRBV6-3 and TRBJ2-1, with TRBD2 matching 7 bases. The J segment lost 5 bases and the V segment lost 6 bases, leaving 7 bases of the junction unmatched. The germline V gene encodes CDR1 MNHEY and CDR2 SVGEGT. This CDR3 is built from 14 residues. Here the CDR3 DNA reads TGTGCCAGCAGCCAGCGGGGCTTGCACAATGAGCAGTTCTTC. It is translated as CASSQRGLHNEQFF.

This rearrangement joins TRBV6-1 to TRBJ2-2, with D possibly being TRBD1 or TRBD2 (5 bases each). Deletions cut 6 bases from V and 5 bases from J, with 16 bases between. The CDR3 has 15 residues. Germline V lookup: CDR1 MNHNS, CDR2 SASEGT. Here the CDR3 reads CASRPDGTSTGELFF. The CDR3 DNA follows: TGTGCCAGCAGACCTGACGGGACCTCTACCGGGGAGCTGTTTTTT.

The chain carries TRBV2 and TRBJ2-3; 9 positions agree with TRBD2. J lost 5 bases, V lost 6 bases, and 18 bases had no gene match. The CDR3 is 18 residues long. The V gene's germline CDR1 is SNHLY and CDR2 FYNNEI. CDR3 in DNA: TGTGCCAGCAGGGGGGCCTATAGTCGGCTTAGCGGGAGAGATACGCAGTATTTT. This translates into CASRGAYSRLSGRDTQYF.

This clonotype has more than one count but fewer than ten. In nucleotides, the CDR3 is TGCAGTGCCCGGGGACAGGGGTTTCTCGGCTACACCTTC. Its translation: CSARGQGFLGYTF. This chain uses TRBV20-1 with TRBJ1-2; 10 nucleotides align to TRBD1. The CDR3 sequence is 13 residues long. Germline CDR1 reads DFQATT; CDR2 reads SNEGSKA (reference sequence). J lost 8 bases, V lost 6 bases, and 9 bases had no gene match.

CDR3 sequence (DNA): TGTGCCAGTAGCGGGACTTCAACCTACGAGCAGTACTTC. Translation gives CASSGTSTYEQYF. This sequence joins TRBV19 and TRBJ2-7; the D gene is possibly TRBD2 (6 bases). CDR3 length: 13 residues. V was clipped by 6 bases and J by 2 bases, with 11 bases between them. From germline, CDR1 is LNHDA and CDR2 SQIVND (reference sequence).